This T cell receptor beta chain comes out of a study of CD8 T cells in ankylosing spondylitis. TCRdb passed the 5' RACE reads through MiXCR, listing each CDR3 protein once. The sample contains roughly 670,000 distinct CDR3 sequences, roughly 19% of which appear only once. Study-wide results and limits: It appeared that ankylosing spondylitis blood was characterized by a TCR beta motif of fewer than 10 highly homologous variants.

The germline V gene has CDR1 SGHRS and CDR2 YFSETQ. V lost 7 bases and J lost 5; bases outside the gene matches: 6. The CDR3 runs to 14 residues. As regards this clonotype: What it binds is unknown.

V gene TRBV5-1 combines with J gene TRBJ1-6; 7 positions agree with TRBD1. The TCR comes from a male donor with ankylosing spondylitis. The sample was blood, either unsorted or a sorted T cell fraction (not recorded which). The CDR3 sequence: CASSEQGNNSPLHF. In DNA form, the CDR3 reads TGCGCCAGCTCGGAACAGGGGAATAATTCACCCCTCCACTTT.